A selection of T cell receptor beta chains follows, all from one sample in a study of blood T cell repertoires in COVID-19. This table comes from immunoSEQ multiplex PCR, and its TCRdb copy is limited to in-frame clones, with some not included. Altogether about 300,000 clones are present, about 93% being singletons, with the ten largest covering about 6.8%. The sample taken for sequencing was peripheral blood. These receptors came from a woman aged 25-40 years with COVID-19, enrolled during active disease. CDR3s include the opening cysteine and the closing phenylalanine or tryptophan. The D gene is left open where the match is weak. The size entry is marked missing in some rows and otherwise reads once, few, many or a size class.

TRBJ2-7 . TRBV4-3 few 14 CASSHRNMGYEQYF TGCGCCAGCAGCCACAGGAATATGGGCTACGAGCAGTACTTC
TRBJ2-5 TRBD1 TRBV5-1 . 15 CASSLGTGIQETQYF TGCGCCAGCAGCTTGGGGACAGGTATACAAGAGACCCAGTACTTC
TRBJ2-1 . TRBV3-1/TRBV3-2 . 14 CASSQEGRWSEQFF TGTGCCAGCAGCCAAGAAGGTAGATGGAGTGAGCAGTTCTTC
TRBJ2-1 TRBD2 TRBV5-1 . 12 CASSGGLAEQFF TGCGCCAGCAGCGGGGGACTAGCTGAGCAGTTCTTC
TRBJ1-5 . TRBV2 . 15 CASSDFPASNQPQHF TGTGCCAGCAGTGATTTTCCCGCGAGCAATCAGCCCCAGCATTTT
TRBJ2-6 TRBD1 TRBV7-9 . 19 CASSLKPGTVGKGANVLTF TGTGCCAGCAGCCTCAAACCCGGGACAGTGGGGAAAGGGGCCAACGTCCTGACTTTC
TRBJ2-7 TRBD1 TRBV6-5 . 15 CASFSGQGALYEQYF TGTGCCAGCTTCTCTGGACAGGGGGCCCTATACGAGCAGTACTTC
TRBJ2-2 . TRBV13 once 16 CASSLLTRDYTGELFF TGTGCCAGCAGCTTACTGACTAGGGATTACACCGGGGAGCTGTTTTTT
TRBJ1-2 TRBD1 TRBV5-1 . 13 CASSLTGQTTPDF TGCGCCAGCAGCTTGACGGGACAGACGACTCCGGACTTC
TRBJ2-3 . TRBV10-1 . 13 CASSQGMRDTQYF TGCGCCAGCAGTCAGGGTATGAGAGATACGCAGTATTTT
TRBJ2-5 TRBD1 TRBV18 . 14 CASSPGQGQETQYF TGTGCCAGCTCACCGGGACAGGGGCAAGAGACCCAGTACTTC
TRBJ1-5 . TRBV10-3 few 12 CAISEINQPQHF TGTGCCATCAGTGAAATAAATCAGCCCCAGCATTTT
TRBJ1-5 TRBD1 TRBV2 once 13 CASSSGQWQPQHF TGTGCCAGCAGTTCGGGACAGTGGCAGCCCCAGCATTTT
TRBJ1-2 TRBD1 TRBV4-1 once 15 CASSQDRGQGYGYTF TGCGCCAGCAGCCAAGACAGGGGGCAAGGCTATGGCTACACCTTC
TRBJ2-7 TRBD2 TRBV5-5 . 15 CASSLVLAGVHEQYF TGTGCCAGCAGCTTGGTTCTAGCGGGAGTCCACGAGCAGTACTTC
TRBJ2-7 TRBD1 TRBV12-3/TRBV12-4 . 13 CASSWTGGNEQYF TGTGCCAGCAGTTGGACAGGGGGAAACGAGCAGTACTTC
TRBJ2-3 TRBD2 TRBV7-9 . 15 CASSLTSSGRATQYF TGTGCCAGCAGCTTGACGTCTAGCGGGAGGGCTACGCAGTATTTT
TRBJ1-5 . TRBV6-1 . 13 CASSYNRNQPQHF TGTGCCAGCAGTTATAATCGCAATCAGCCCCAGCATTTT